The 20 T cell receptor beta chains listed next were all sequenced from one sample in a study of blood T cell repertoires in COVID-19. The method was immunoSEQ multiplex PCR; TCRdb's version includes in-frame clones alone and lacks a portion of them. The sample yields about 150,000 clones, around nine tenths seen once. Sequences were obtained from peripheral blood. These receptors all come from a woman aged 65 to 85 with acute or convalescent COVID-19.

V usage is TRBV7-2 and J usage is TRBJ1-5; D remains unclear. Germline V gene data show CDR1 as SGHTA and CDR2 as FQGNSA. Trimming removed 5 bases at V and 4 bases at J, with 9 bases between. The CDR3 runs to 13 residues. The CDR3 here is CASSLQANQPQHF. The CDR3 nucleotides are TGTGCCAGCAGCCTTCAGGCTAATCAGCCCCAGCATTTT. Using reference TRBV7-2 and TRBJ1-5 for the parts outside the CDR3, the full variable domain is GAGVSQSPSNKVTEKGKDVELRCDPISGHTALYWYRQSLGQGLEFLIYFQGNSAPDKSGLPSDRFSAERTGGSVSTLTIQRTQQEDSAVYLCASSLQANQPQHFGDGTRLSIL.

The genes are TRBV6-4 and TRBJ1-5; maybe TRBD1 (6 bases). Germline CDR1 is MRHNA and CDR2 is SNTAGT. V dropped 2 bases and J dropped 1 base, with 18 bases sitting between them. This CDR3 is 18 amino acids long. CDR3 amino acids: CASSDPTWGGGSNQPQHF. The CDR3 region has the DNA TGTGCCAGCAGTGACCCAACTTGGGGGGGCGGAAGCAATCAGCCCCAGCATTTT.

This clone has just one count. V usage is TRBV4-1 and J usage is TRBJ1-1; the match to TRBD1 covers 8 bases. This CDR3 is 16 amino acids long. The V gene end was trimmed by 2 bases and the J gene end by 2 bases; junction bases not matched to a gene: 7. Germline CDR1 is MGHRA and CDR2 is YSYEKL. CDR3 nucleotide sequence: TGCGCCAGCAGCCAAATTCTCCAGGGGGCAAACACTGAAGCTTTCTTT. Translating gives CASSQILQGANTEAFF.

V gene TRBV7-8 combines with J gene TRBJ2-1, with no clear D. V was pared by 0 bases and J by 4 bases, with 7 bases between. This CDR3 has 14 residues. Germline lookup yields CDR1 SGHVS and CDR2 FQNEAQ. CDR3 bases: TGTGCCAGCAGCTTAGCCGGAGATTACAATGAGCAGTTCTTC. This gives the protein CASSLAGDYNEQFF.

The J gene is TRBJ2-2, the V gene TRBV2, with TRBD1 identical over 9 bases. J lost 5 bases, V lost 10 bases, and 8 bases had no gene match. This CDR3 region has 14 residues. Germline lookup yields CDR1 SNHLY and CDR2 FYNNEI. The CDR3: CANTDRGGTGELFF. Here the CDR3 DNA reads TGTGCCAACACGGACAGGGGAGGAACCGGGGAGCTGTTTTTT. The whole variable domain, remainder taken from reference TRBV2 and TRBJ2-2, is EPEVTQTPSHQVTQMGQEVILRCVPISNHLYFYWYRQILGQKVEFLVSFYNNEISEKSEIFDDQFSVERPDGSNFTLKIRSTKLEDSAMYFCANTDRGGTGELFFGEGSRLTVL.

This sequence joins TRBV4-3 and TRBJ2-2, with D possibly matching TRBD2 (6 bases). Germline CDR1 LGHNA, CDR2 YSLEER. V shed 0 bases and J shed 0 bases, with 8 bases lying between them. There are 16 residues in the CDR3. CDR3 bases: TGCGCCAGCAGCCAAGAGTGGGGGGCGAACACCGGGGAGCTGTTTTTT. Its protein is CASSQEWGANTGELFF.

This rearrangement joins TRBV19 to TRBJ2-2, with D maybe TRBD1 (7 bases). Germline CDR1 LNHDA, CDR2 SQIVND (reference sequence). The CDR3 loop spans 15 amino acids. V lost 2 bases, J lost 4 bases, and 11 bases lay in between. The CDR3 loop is CASSIRQGGTGELFF. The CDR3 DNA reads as TGTGCCAGTAGTATACGACAGGGAGGCACCGGGGAGCTGTTTTTT.

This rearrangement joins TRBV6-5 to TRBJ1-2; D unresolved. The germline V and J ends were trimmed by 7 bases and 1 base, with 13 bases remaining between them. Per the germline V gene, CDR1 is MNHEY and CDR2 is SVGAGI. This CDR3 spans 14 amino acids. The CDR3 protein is CASTGQPGNYGYTF. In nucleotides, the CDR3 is TGTGCCAGCACCGGCCAACCGGGTAACTATGGCTACACCTTC.

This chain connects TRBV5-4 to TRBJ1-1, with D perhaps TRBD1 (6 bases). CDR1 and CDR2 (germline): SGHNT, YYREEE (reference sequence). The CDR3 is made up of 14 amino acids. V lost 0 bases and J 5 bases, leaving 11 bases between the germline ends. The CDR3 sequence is CASSLGQGQTEAFF. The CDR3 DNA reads TGTGCCAGCAGCTTGGGTCAGGGGCAAACTGAAGCTTTCTTT.

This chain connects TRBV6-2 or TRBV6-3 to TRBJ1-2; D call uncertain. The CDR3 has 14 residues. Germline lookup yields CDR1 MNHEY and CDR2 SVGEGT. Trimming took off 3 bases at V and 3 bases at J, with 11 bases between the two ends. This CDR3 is CASSYKREDYGYTF. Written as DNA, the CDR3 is TGTGCCAGCAGTTATAAAAGGGAGGACTATGGCTACACCTTC.

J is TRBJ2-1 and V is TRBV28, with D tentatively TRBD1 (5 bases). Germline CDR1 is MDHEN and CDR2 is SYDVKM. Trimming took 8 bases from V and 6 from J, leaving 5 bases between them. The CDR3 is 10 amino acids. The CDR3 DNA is TGTGCCAGCGGGGCCAATGAGCAGTTCTTC. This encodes CASGANEQFF.

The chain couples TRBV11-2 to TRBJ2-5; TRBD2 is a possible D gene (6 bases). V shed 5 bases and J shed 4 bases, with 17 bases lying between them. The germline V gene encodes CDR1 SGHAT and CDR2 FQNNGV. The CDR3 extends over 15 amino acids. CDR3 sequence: CASSARRRAGETQYF. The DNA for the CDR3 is TGTGCCAGCAGCGCTAGACGGAGGGCCGGAGAGACCCAGTACTTC.

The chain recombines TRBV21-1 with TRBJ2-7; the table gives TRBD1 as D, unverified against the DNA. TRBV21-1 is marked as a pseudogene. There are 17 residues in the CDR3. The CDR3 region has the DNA TGTGCCAGCAGCATAGGGGCCGGAGGACAGGCCTCCTACGAGCAGTACGTC. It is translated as CASSIGAGGQASYEQYV.

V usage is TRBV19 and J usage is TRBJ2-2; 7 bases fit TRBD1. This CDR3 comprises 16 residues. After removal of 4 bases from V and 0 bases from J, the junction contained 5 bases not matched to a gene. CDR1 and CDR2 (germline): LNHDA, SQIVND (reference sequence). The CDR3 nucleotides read TGTGCCAGTAGTAAGAACAGGGGCCCGAACACCGGGGAGCTGTTTTTT. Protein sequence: CASSKNRGPNTGELFF.

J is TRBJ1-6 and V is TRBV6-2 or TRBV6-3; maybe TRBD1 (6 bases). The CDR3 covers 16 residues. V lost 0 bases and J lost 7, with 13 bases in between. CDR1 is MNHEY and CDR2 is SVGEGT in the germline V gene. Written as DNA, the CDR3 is TGTGCCAGCAGTTACTCGGGCAGGGGTCACAATTCACCCCTCCACTTT. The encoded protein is CASSYSGRGHNSPLHF.

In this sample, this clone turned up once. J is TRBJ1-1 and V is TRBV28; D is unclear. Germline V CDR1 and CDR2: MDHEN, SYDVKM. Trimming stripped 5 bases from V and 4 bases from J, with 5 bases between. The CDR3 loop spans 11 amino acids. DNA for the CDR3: TGTGCCAGCAGTCTGAGCACTGAAGCTTTCTTT. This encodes CASSLSTEAFF.

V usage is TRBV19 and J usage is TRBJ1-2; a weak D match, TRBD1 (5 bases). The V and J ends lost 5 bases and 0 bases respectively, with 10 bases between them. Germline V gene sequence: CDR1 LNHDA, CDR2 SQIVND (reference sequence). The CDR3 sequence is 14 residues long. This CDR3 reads CASSLGQSNYGYTF. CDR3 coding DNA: TGTGCCAGTAGTTTGGGGCAGTCTAACTATGGCTACACCTTC. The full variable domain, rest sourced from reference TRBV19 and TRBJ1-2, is DGGITQSPKYLFRKEGQNVTLSCEQNLNHDAMYWYRQDPGQGLRLIYYSQIVNDFQKGDIAEGYSVSREKKESFPLTVTSAQKNPTAFYLCASSLGQSNYGYTFGSGTRLTVV.

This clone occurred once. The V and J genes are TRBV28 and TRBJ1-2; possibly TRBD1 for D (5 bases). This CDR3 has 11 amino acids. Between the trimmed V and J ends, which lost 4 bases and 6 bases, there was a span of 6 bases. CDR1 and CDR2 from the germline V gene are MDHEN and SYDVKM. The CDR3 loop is CASSYRNGYTF. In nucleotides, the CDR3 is TGTGCCAGCAGTTACAGGAATGGCTACACCTTC.

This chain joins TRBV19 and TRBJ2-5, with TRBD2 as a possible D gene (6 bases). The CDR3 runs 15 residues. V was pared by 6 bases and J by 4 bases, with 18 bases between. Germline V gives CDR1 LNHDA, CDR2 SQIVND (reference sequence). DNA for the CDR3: TGTGCCAGTAGAGAGGGCGGGGTTCAAGGAGAGACCCAGTACTTC. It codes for CASREGGVQGETQYF.

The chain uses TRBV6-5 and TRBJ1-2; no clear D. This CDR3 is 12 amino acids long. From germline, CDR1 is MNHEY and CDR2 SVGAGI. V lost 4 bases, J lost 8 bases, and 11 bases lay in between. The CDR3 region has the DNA TGTGCCAGCAGTTCCTCAGTTGCGGGCTACACCTTC. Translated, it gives CASSSSVAGYTF.